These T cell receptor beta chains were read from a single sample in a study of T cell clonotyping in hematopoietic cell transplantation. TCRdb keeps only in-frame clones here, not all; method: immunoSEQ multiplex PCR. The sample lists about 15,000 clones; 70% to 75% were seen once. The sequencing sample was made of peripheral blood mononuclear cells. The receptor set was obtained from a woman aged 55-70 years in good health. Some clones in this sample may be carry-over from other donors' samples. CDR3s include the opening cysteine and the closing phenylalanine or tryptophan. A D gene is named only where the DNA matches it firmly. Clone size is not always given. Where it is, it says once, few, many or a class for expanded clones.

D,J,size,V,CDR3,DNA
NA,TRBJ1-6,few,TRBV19,CASSMWGGADSPLHF,TGTGCCAGTAGCATGTGGGGCGGGGCGGATTCACCCCTCCACTTT
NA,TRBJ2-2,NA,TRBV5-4,CASSGPTGELFF,TGTGCCAGCAGCGGGCCCACCGGGGAGCTGTTTTTT
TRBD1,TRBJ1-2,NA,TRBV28,CASSLRPTRGRGGYTF,TGTGCCAGCAGTTTAAGGCCCACCAGGGGGCGAGGTGGCTACACCTTC
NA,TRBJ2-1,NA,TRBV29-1,CSVEFGGSSSYNEQFF,TGCAGCGTTGAATTTGGCGGCTCGAGCTCCTACAATGAGCAGTTCTTC
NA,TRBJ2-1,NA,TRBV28,CASRTAVRGNEQFF,TGTGCCAGCAGAACAGCGGTACGGGGCAATGAGCAGTTCTTC
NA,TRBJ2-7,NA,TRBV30,CAWKDVGEPSYEQYF,TGTGCCTGGAAGGATGTAGGAGAACCCTCCTACGAGCAGTACTTC
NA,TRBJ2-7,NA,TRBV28,CASSLSYLKLTYEQYF,TGTGCCAGCAGTTTGTCCTACCTCAAATTAACCTACGAGCAGTACTTC
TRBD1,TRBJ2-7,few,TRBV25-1,CASSDRQGRYEQYF,TGTGCCAGCAGTGACAGACAGGGGCGCTACGAGCAGTACTTC
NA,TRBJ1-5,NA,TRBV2,CATQDTPRGQPQHF,TGTGCCACCCAAGATACCCCCCGCGGTCAGCCCCAGCATTTT
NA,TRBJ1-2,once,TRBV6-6,CASSEGRSSYGYTF,TGTGCCAGCAGTGAGGGCCGTTCGAGCTATGGCTACACCTTC
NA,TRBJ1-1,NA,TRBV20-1,CSARGPLEAFF,TGCAGTGCCCGAGGCCCGCTTGAAGCTTTCTTT
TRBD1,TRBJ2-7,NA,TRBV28,CASIPTGTGRKQYF,TGTGCCAGCATCCCAACCGGGACAGGGCGCAAGCAGTACTTC
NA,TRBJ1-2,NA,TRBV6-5,CASSYRAVDYGYTF,TGTGCCAGCAGTTACAGGGCTGTGGACTATGGCTACACCTTC
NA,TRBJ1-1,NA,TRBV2,CASNTGVLNTEAFF,TGTGCCAGCAATACTGGGGTACTGAACACTGAAGCTTTCTTT
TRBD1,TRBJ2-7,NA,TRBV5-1,CASSLTGGAAYEQYF,TGCGCCAGCAGCCTGACAGGGGGCGCCGCCTACGAGCAGTACTTC
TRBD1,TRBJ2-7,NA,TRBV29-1,CSVLQGLCEQYF,TGCAGCGTTCTACAGGGGTTATGCGAGCAGTACTTC
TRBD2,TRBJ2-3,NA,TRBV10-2,CASSALLAGARDTQYF,TGCGCCAGCAGCGCCCTACTAGCGGGGGCAAGAGATACGCAGTATTTT
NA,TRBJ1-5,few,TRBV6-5,CAGGGGNQPQHF,TGTGCCGGCGGGGGGGGCAATCAGCCCCAGCATTTT
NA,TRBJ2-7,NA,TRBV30,CAWSHGQGLDEQYF,TGTGCCTGGAGTCATGGGCAGGGGCTCGACGAGCAGTACTTC
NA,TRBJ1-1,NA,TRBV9,CASSVAPVENTEAFF,TGTGCCAGCAGCGTAGCCCCAGTAGAGAACACTGAAGCTTTCTTT
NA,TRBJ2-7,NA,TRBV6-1,CASRPDSYEQYF,TGTGCCAGCAGGCCAGACTCCTACGAGCAGTACTTC
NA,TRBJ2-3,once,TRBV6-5,CASSYMASTDTQYF,TGTGCCAGCAGTTACATGGCGTCCACAGATACGCAGTATTTT
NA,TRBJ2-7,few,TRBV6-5,CASSYGTPSYEQYF,TGTGCCAGCAGTTACGGGACGCCATCCTACGAGCAGTACTTC
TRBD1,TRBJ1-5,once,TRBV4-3,CASSPKTGGGQPQHF,TGCGCCAGCAGCCCAAAGACAGGGGGCGGACAGCCCCAGCATTTT
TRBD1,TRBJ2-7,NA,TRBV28,CASKLGGTYEQYF,TGTGCCAGCAAATTAGGGGGCACCTACGAGCAGTACTTC
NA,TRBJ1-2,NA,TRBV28,CASIEEPRGDGSGYTF,TGTGCCAGCATCGAGGAGCCGAGGGGCGACGGCTCTGGCTACACCTTC
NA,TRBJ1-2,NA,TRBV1,CTSSQDPGAGGVDYGYTF,TGCACCAGCAGCCAAGACCCGGGAGCGGGGGGAGTCGACTATGGCTACACCTTC
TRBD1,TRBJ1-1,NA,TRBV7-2,CASSRQGNTEAFF,TGTGCCAGCAGTCGACAGGGGAACACTGAAGCTTTCTTT
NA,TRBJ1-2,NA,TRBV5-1,CASSTAPGQAGGYTF,TGCGCCAGCAGCACCGCTCCGGGACAAGCCGGGGGCTACACCTTC
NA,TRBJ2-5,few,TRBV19,CASSSLGEETQYF,TGTGCCAGTAGTAGTCTGGGGGAAGAGACCCAGTACTTC
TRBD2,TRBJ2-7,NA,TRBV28,CASSGRGNEQYF,TGTGCCAGCTCGGGGCGGGGGAACGAGCAGTACTTC
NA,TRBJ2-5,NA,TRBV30,CAWSGGETQYF,TGTGCCTGGAGTGGGGGGGAGACCCAGTACTTC
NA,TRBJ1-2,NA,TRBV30,CAWSIQSGGYTF,TGTGCCTGGAGTATACAGAGCGGTGGCTACACCTTC
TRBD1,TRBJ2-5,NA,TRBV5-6,CASSLGQVSQETQYF,TGTGCCAGCAGCTTAGGACAGGTGTCTCAAGAGACCCAGTACTTC
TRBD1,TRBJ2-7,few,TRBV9,CASSHGQGGAYEQYF,TGTGCCAGCAGCCACGGACAGGGGGGAGCCTACGAGCAGTACTTC
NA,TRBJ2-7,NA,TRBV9,CASSATVVDEQYF,TGTGCCAGCAGCGCCACTGTGGTCGACGAGCAGTACTTC
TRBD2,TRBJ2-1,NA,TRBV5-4,CASSSGWLAGAISYNEQFF,TGTGCCAGCAGCTCTGGGTGGCTAGCGGGGGCGATCTCCTACAATGAGCAGTTCTTC
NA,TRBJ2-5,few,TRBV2,CASSDRQRLQETQYF,TGTGCCAGCAGTGATCGGCAGCGGCTCCAAGAGACCCAGTACTTC
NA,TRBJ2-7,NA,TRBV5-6,CASSSLTYEQYF,TGTGCCAGCAGCTCACTTACCTACGAGCAGTACTTC
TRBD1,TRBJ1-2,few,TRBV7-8,CASSSPSGQGRIYGYTF,TGTGCCAGCAGCTCCCCGTCTGGACAGGGCAGAATCTATGGCTACACCTTC
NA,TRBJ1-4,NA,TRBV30,CAWSVAGAELFF,TGTGCCTGGAGTGTTGCAGGGGCAGAACTGTTTTTT
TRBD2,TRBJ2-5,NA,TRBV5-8,CASSEGLAGGPVETQYF,TGTGCCAGCAGCGAGGGACTAGCGGGGGGGCCAGTTGAGACCCAGTACTTC
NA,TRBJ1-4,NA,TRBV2,CASSDQGRLEKLFF,TGTGCCAGCAGTGACCAGGGGCGATTAGAAAAACTGTTTTTT
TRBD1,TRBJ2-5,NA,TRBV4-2,CASSQGTGAETQYF,TGTGCCAGCAGCCAGGGGACAGGGGCAGAGACCCAGTACTTC
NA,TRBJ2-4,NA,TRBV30,CAWSKGAKNIQYF,TGTGCCTGGAGTAAGGGTGCCAAGAACATTCAGTACTTC
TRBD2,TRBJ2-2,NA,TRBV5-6,CASTSGGAFGDTGELFF,TGTGCCAGCACCAGCGGGGGGGCCTTTGGGGACACCGGGGAGCTGTTTTTT
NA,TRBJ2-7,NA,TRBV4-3,CASSQDRPHEQYF,TGCGCCAGCAGCCAAGATAGGCCACACGAGCAGTACTTC
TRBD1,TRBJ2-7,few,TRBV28,CASSFRGKRSYEQYF,TGTGCCAGCAGTTTCAGGGGGAAGAGATCCTACGAGCAGTACTTC
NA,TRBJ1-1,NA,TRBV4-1,CASSRQNMNTEAFF,TGCGCCAGCAGCCGCCAGAACATGAACACTGAAGCTTTCTTT
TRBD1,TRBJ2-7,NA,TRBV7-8,CASSLVPGGFEQYF,TGTGCCAGCAGCTTAGTACCAGGGGGATTCGAGCAGTACTTC
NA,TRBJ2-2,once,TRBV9,CASSGGANTGELFF,TGTGCCAGCAGCGGAGGCGCAAACACCGGGGAGCTGTTTTTT
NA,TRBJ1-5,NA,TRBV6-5,CASSYSTALGQPQHF,TGTGCCAGCAGTTACTCGACCGCTTTGGGACAGCCCCAGCATTTT
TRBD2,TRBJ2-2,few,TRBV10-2,CASSVDGTSVNTGELFF,TGCGCCAGCAGTGTCGACGGGACTAGCGTTAACACCGGGGAGCTGTTTTTT
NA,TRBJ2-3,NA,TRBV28,CASSSPGAGKPYTQYF,TGTGCCAGCAGCTCTCCAGGGGCGGGCAAGCCATATACGCAGTATTTT
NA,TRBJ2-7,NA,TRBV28,CASSWLAGFSF,TGTGCCAGCAGTTGGTTGGCGGGATTCAGCTTC